Below are 27 T cell receptor beta chains sequenced from a single sample in a study of OX40 agonist ivuxolimab in advanced cancers. Using immunoSEQ multiplex PCR, the repertoire was profiled, and TCRdb retains in-frame clones only, with some absent. The sample lists about 93,000 clones; approximately 94% were seen once. The sample in question was CD4+ or CD8+ T cells sorted from blood, obtained in a trial of the OX40 agonist ivuxolimab. The receptors stem from an adult with an advanced solid tumor such as melanoma, head and neck, liver or kidney cancer.

V gene TRBV27 combines with J gene TRBJ2-1, with unresolved D. The CDR3 sequence is 13 residues long. Trimming stripped 4 bases from V and 3 bases from J, with 7 bases between. Germline assignment: CDR1 MNHEY and CDR2 SMNVEV (reference sequence). CDR3 sequence (DNA): TGTGCCAGCAGTTCCAAAATCTACAATGAGCAGTTCTTC. Protein product: CASSSKIYNEQFF.

The chain joins TRBV27 to TRBJ2-7; 9 bases agree with TRBD1. The V and J ends lost 2 bases and 3 bases, in that order; junction bases with no gene match: 2. The CDR3 totals 14 residues. Germline V gene data show CDR1 as MNHEY and CDR2 as SMNVEV (reference sequence). The CDR3 region is CASSLGTGIYEQYF. The CDR3 nucleotides are TGTGCCAGCAGTTTAGGGACAGGGATCTACGAGCAGTACTTC.

This chain uses TRBV7-3 with TRBJ1-3, with D unclear. The CDR3 is 15 amino acids. Germline CDR1 SGHTA, CDR2 FQGTGA. V gave up 8 bases and J gave up 4 bases, with 18 bases separating them. CDR3 protein: CASPPIRHGGNTIYF. The CDR3 DNA sequence: TGTGCCAGCCCTCCAATCCGGCACGGCGGAAACACCATATATTTT.

Concerning this clone itself: The same CDR3 also results from other DNA sequences found in this sample. The chain employs TRBV27 and TRBJ1-1; D remains ambiguous. Germline loops: CDR1 MNHEY, CDR2 SMNVEV (reference sequence). CDR3 length: 13 residues. The V gene lost 2 bases and the J gene lost 5 bases, with 9 bases spanning the gap. The CDR3 reads CASSLVGTTEAFF. The CDR3, as DNA: TGTGCCAGCAGTTTAGTAGGTACGACTGAAGCTTTCTTT.

This chain joins TRBV9 and TRBJ2-5; TRBD2 matches at 8 bases. The CDR3 is 16 amino acids. J lost 1 base, V lost 4 bases, and 9 bases had no gene match. Germline V lookup: CDR1 SGDLS, CDR2 YYNGEE. CDR3 residues: CASSPSLAEVQETQYF. The DNA for the CDR3 is TGTGCCAGCAGCCCATCACTAGCGGAGGTCCAAGAGACCCAGTACTTC.

This chain joins TRBV29-1 and TRBJ1-1; D unresolved. CDR3 length: 13 amino acids. Trimming cost V 7 bases and J 6 bases, with 18 bases left between them. Germline CDR1 and CDR2: SQVTM and ANQGSEA. The CDR3 loop is CSANGGSVAEAFF. The DNA for the CDR3 is TGCAGCGCAAACGGAGGGTCTGTCGCTGAAGCTTTCTTT.

The chain joins TRBV28 to TRBJ1-4, with D hard to call. The CDR3 loop spans 18 amino acids. Germline CDR1 reads MDHEN; CDR2 reads SYDVKM. With 3 bases removed from V and 8 bases from J, the gap between germline ends came to 25 bases. CDR3 bases: TGTGCCAGCAGTTTCAATGCCCAGACTAGGGCCCCCTTAGAAAAACTGTTTTTT. This sequence encodes CASSFNAQTRAPLEKLFF. The entire variable domain, with the rest obtained from reference TRBV28 and TRBJ1-4, is as follows: DVKVTQSSRYLVKRTGEKVFLECVQDMDHENMFWYRQDPGLGLRLIYFSYDVKMKEKGDIPEGYSVSREKKERFSLILESASTNQTSMYLCASSFNAQTRAPLEKLFFGSGTQLSVL.

V gene TRBV19 combines with J gene TRBJ2-5; possible D gene TRBD1, 6 bases. Per the germline V gene, CDR1 is LNHDA and CDR2 is SQIVND (reference sequence). The CDR3 is 15 amino acids. V was cut by 6 bases and J by 4 bases, with 18 bases left in between. The CDR3 region has the DNA TGTGCCAGTAGACTCGACCGGGACAATTTAGAGACCCAGTACTTC. Amino acids: CASRLDRDNLETQYF.

This clone was observed once. This chain uses TRBV27 with TRBJ1-2; D is perhaps TRBD1 (6 bases). The CDR3 sequence is 14 residues long. Germline lookup yields CDR1 MNHEY and CDR2 SMNVEV (reference sequence). The V and J ends lost 2 bases and 8 bases respectively, with 15 bases between them. CDR3 bases: TGTGCCAGCAGTTTAACAGGGTCCCTGGAGGGCTACACCTTC. It codes for CASSLTGSLEGYTF.

The J gene is TRBJ2-1, the V gene TRBV4-1; no clear D. The germline CDR1 and CDR2 sequences are MGHRA and YSYEKL. Trimming left V 4 bases short and J 2 bases short, with 15 bases between. The CDR3 has 16 residues. CDR3 sequence reads: CASSLEGGSTYNEQFF. The DNA of the CDR3 is TGCGCCAGCAGCCTCGAAGGCGGCTCGACCTACAATGAGCAGTTCTTC.

CDR3 sequence (DNA): TGTGCCAGCAGCTTTGGGGGGGTTGGCAATCAGCCCCAGCATTTT. Translation gives CASSFGGVGNQPQHF. This chain links TRBV5-6 with TRBJ1-5, with D perhaps TRBD1 (5 bases). The V gene's germline CDR1 is SGHDT and CDR2 YYEEEE. V was shortened by 2 bases and J by 2 bases, with 11 bases between the two germline ends. The CDR3 sequence is 15 residues long.

The rearrangement links TRBV4-3 to TRBJ2-1; D is perhaps TRBD1 or TRBD2 (5 bases each). This CDR3 is built from 18 residues. The ends were cut back, 2 bases at V and 4 bases at J, with 21 bases in the middle. Per germline, CDR1 LGHNA and CDR2 YSLEER. The CDR3 spells CASSQYHSTLAGYNEQFF. Here the CDR3 DNA reads TGCGCCAGCAGCCAATACCACTCCACCCTAGCAGGGTACAATGAGCAGTTCTTC.

The chain recombines TRBV28 with TRBJ1-1, with unresolved D. Germline V CDR1 and CDR2: MDHEN, SYDVKM. The CDR3 is 14 residues long. Trimming stripped 2 bases from V and 1 base from J, with 8 bases between. The chain's CDR3 is CASSLMGRNTEAFF. Written as DNA, the CDR3 is TGTGCCAGCAGTTTAATGGGCAGGAACACTGAAGCTTTCTTT.

The chain is built from TRBV19 and TRBJ1-1, with a weak D call TRBD1 (5 bases). The V end lost 5 bases, the J end lost 0 bases, and 7 bases lay between the germline ends. The germline V gene encodes CDR1 LNHDA and CDR2 SQIVND (reference sequence). The CDR3 totals 13 residues. CDR3 in amino acids: CASSLDMNTEAFF. The CDR3, as DNA: TGTGCCAGTAGTTTGGACATGAACACTGAAGCTTTCTTT.

The rearrangement joins TRBV29-1 to TRBJ2-1, with 8 bases that match TRBD1. The CDR3 consists of 15 residues. V lost 6 bases, J lost 0 bases, and 7 bases stayed unmatched. The V gene's germline CDR1 is SQVTM and CDR2 ANQGSEA. CDR3 region: CSVEITGGSYNEQFF. The CDR3, as DNA: TGCAGCGTGGAAATCACAGGGGGCTCCTACAATGAGCAGTTCTTC.

Remarks on this clone: The same CDR3 also results from other DNA sequences found in this sample. The rearrangement links TRBV12-5 to TRBJ2-7; D not certain. Trimming stripped 3 bases from V and 6 bases from J, with 9 bases between. This CDR3 has 12 residues. CDR1 and CDR2 from the germline V gene are LGHNT and FRNRAP. The CDR3 reads CASGFPTSEQYF. In DNA form, the CDR3 reads TGTGCTAGTGGTTTCCCCACATCCGAGCAGTACTTC.

The chain links TRBV4-2 to TRBJ2-2; either TRBD1 or TRBD2 may fit D (5 bases each). The germline V and J ends were trimmed by 4 bases and 4 bases, with 22 bases remaining between them. The CDR3 is made up of 18 amino acids. Germline V lookup: CDR1 LGHNA, CDR2 YNFKEQ. Here the CDR3 reads CASSPSSGTDALTGELFF. CDR3 nucleotide sequence: TGTGCCAGCAGCCCCTCTTCCGGGACCGACGCACTCACCGGGGAGCTGTTTTTT.

The genes are TRBV15 and TRBJ2-1; tentative D call: TRBD1 (5 bases). The ends were cut back, 3 bases at V and 4 bases at J, with 16 bases in the middle. The CDR3 sequence is 16 residues long. Germline loops: CDR1 LNHNV, CDR2 YYDKDF (reference sequence). In DNA form, the CDR3 reads TGTGCCACCAGCAGCCCCGACAGTCTAATATACAATGAGCAGTTCTTC. The encoded protein is CATSSPDSLIYNEQFF. Full variable domain (rest looked up from reference TRBV15 and TRBJ2-1): DAMVIQNPRYQVTQFGKPVTLSCSQTLNHNVMYWYQQKSSQAPKLLFHYYDKDFNNEADTPDNFQSRRPNTSFCFLDIRSPGLGDTAMYLCATSSPDSLIYNEQFFGPGTRLTVL.

This chain joins TRBV7-9 and TRBJ2-7; 9 bases line up with TRBD1. This CDR3 region has 14 residues. The V and J ends lost 5 bases and 5 bases, in that order; junction bases with no gene match: 7. Germline V gene lookup returns CDR1 SEHNR and CDR2 FQNEAQ (reference sequence). This CDR3 reads CASSRRDRVDEQYF. CDR3 sequence (DNA): TGTGCCAGCAGCCGCCGGGACAGGGTTGACGAGCAGTACTTC.

The rearrangement uses TRBV5-1 and TRBJ2-1; no reliable D call. V shed 0 bases and J shed 6 bases, with 4 bases lying between them. The CDR3 has 12 amino acids. The germline V gene has CDR1 SGHRS and CDR2 YFSETQ. In DNA form, the CDR3 reads TGCGCCAGCAGCTTGGGAAGCAATGAGCAGTTCTTC. Its protein is CASSLGSNEQFF.

V usage is TRBV5-1 and J usage is TRBJ2-7, with TRBD1 identical over 11 bases. The J segment lost 7 bases and the V segment lost 2 bases, leaving 8 bases of the junction unmatched. The CDR3 runs to 15 residues. The germline CDR1 and CDR2 sequences are SGHRS and YFSETQ. The CDR3, as DNA: TGCGCCAGCAGCTTTCCGGGACAGGGGGTCAGAGAGCAGTACTTC. This encodes CASSFPGQGVREQYF.

This rearrangement joins TRBV18 to TRBJ2-5; D gene uncertain. This CDR3 contains 13 residues. Germline-derived CDR1 and CDR2 are KGHSH and LQKENI. V shed 6 bases and J shed 4 bases, with 12 bases lying between them. CDR3: CASSQTPRETQYF. The CDR3 DNA sequence: TGTGCCAGCTCGCAGACCCCTAGAGAGACCCAGTACTTC.

The chain is built from TRBV25-1 and TRBJ2-3; 10 bases match TRBD2. This CDR3 is built from 16 residues. J was trimmed by 4 bases and V by 3 bases; bases with no gene match: 7. Germline CDR1 MGHDK, CDR2 SYGVNS. The CDR3: CASSDFGTSEADTQYF. CDR3 nucleotides: TGTGCCAGCAGTGATTTTGGGACTAGCGAAGCAGATACGCAGTATTTT.

The gene calls are TRBV6-6 and TRBJ2-7, with D uncertain. V lost 6 bases and J lost 3, with 12 bases in between. The CDR3 runs to 13 residues. The V gene's germline CDR1 is MNHNY and CDR2 SVGAGI (reference sequence). The CDR3 DNA follows: TGTGCCAGCAGCCTCGGGCCTTACTACGAGCAGTACTTC. Its protein is CASSLGPYYEQYF.

The rearrangement links TRBV6-5 to TRBJ2-5; the D call may be TRBD1 or TRBD2 (5 bases each). The CDR3 length is 11 residues. Trimming cost V 8 bases and J 9 bases, with 13 bases left between them. Per germline, CDR1 MNHEY and CDR2 SVGAGI. DNA for the CDR3: TGTGCCAGCTCGGTGGGGGTGGCCCAGTACTTC. Protein sequence: CASSVGVAQYF.

This rearrangement joins TRBV5-1 to TRBJ2-2, with D possibly matching TRBD2 (6 bases). The length of the CDR3 is 14 residues. With 2 bases removed from V and 4 bases from J, the gap between germline ends came to 9 bases. Germline loops: CDR1 SGHRS, CDR2 YFSETQ. CDR3 loop: CASSLAGPTGELFF. CDR3 DNA: TGCGCCAGCAGCTTAGCGGGTCCCACCGGGGAGCTGTTTTTT.

Comment on this clone: One end of the junction fails to match germline, which may point to a read error. The V call is TRBV7-7, the J call TRBJ1-1; D not certain. The V gene's germline CDR1 is SSHAT and CDR2 FNYEAQ (reference sequence). CDR3 length: 15 amino acids. As DNA, the CDR3 is TGTGCTAGCAGCTCCCAGTGGGCAGTAAACACTGAAGCTTTCTTT. This encodes CASSSQWAVNTEAFF.